The sequence of this T cell receptor (beta chain) was determined in a study of CXCR3-negative and CXCR3-positive naive CD8 T cells. The libraries of TRB cDNA were prepared using 5' RACE with UMI labels. After re-calling the 5' RACE reads, TCRdb lists one entry per CDR3 protein, DNA absent. Here the sample table reports approximately 4,000 distinct CDR3 sequences. In terms of frequency, this clonotype is medium-sized. What it recognizes is unknown. This CDR3 is built from 15 residues. CDR1 LNHDA and CDR2 SQIVND come from the germline V gene (reference sequence). Cells classed as naive CD8+ T cells were CD45RO-CCR7+CD27+CD95-. Study conclusions and caveats: TRB CDR3s of CXCR3-positive naive cells were more hydrophobic than those of CXCR3-negative naive cells. Naive cells, whether CXCR3-negative or CXCR3-positive, had similar TRBV-TRBJ usage, while memory cells differed.

The sequenced sample was naive CXCR3- CD8+ T cells from blood. Subset of the sample: CD45RO-CCR7+CD27+CD95- naive CD8+ T cells lacking CXCR3 (TNR3-). This TCR came from a human donor in good health. Some clones in this sample may be carry-over from other donors' samples. The rearrangement links TRBV19 to TRBJ1-5; the TCRdb D gene call, TRBD1, has no DNA to confirm it. CDR3: CASTATGYFNQPQHF.